Below, 27 T cell receptor beta chains from the same sample are listed, as sequenced in a study of CD8+CD57+ T cells in acquired aplastic anemia. The template for TCR beta VDJ and CDR3 sequence profiling was genomic DNA. TCRdb recomputed calls from the reads with MiXCR, one row per CDR3 protein. The table includes some 180,000 distinct CDR3 sequences, under 55% detected once. Material: sorted CD4+, CD8+, or CD8+CD57+ T cells (not recorded which) from PBMCs. These receptors were collected from a human donor in good health.

The chain employs TRBV25-1 and TRBJ2-5; 10 positions agree with TRBD2. The end of the DNA is better explained by TRBJ2-7, so the J call may be wrong. The CDR3 has 12 residues. From germline, CDR1 is MGHDK and CDR2 SYGVNS. Here the CDR3 DNA reads TGTGCCACTAGCGGGGGCTTGTACGAGCAGTACTTC. Its protein product is CATSGGLYEQYF.

About this clonotype itself: A much larger clone is a single base away; this may be a read error. The rearrangement uses TRBV11-2 and TRBJ2-7; 11 bases are shared with TRBD2. There are 15 residues in the CDR3. Germline CDR1 SGHAT, CDR2 FQNNGV. The V and J ends lost 4 bases and 3 bases, in that order; junction bases with no gene match: 5. This CDR3 is CASSYVAGGDYEQYF. In DNA form, the CDR3 reads TGTGCCAGCAGCTATGTAGCGGGAGGGGACTACGAGCAGTACTTC.

V usage is TRBV12-3 or TRBV12-4 and J usage is TRBJ1-2, with D possibly TRBD1 on 6 matching bases. The CDR3 totals 13 residues. V lost 6 bases to trimming and J lost 0 bases, with 8 bases between them. CDR3 bases: TGTGCCAGCAGAGGGGGACCTAACTATGGCTACACCTTC. As protein: CASRGGPNYGYTF.

CDR3: CASTGEANEKLFF. CDR3 DNA sequence: TGTGCCAGTACAGGGGAGGCTAATGAAAAACTGTTTTTT. This sequence joins TRBV2 and TRBJ1-4; TRBD1 matches 7 bases. The CDR3 is 13 amino acids. Germline CDR1 and CDR2: SNHLY and FYNNEI. V lost 9 bases and J lost 3; bases outside the gene matches: 4.

The V gene is TRBV7-9, the J gene TRBJ2-1; 9 nucleotides match TRBD2. The CDR3 totals 18 residues. The germline gives CDR1 SEHNR, CDR2 FQNEAQ (reference sequence). With 1 base clipped from V and 6 bases from J, the junction kept 13 bases outside the gene matches. DNA of the CDR3: TGTGCCAGCAGCTTAGGAACCGGCCCCGGCGGGGGGGGCAATGAGCAGTTCTTC. It translates to CASSLGTGPGGGGNEQFF.

This clonotype was recorded many times. The chain links TRBV2 to TRBJ1-1, with D perhaps matching TRBD1 (6 bases). Trimming pared 6 bases from V and 4 bases from J, leaving 12 bases between. Germline assignment: CDR1 SNHLY and CDR2 FYNNEI. The CDR3 length is 13 residues. CDR3 region: CASRPGAFTEAFF. The CDR3 coding sequence is TGTGCCAGCAGGCCAGGGGCCTTCACTGAAGCTTTCTTT.

The rearrangement links TRBV7-2 to TRBJ1-6; 8 bases match TRBD1. J was trimmed by 9 bases and V by 5 bases; bases with no gene match: 9. The CDR3 runs to 15 residues. Germline CDR1 and CDR2: SGHTA and FQGNSA. CDR3 nucleotides: TGTGCCAGCAGCCCGCGGACAGGGACTAGTTCACCCCTCCACTTT. Translating it yields CASSPRTGTSSPLHF.

The V call is TRBV2, the J call TRBJ1-6, with no clear D. Per the germline V gene, CDR1 is SNHLY and CDR2 is FYNNEI. Trimming pared 8 bases from V and 8 bases from J, leaving 16 bases between. This CDR3 comprises 14 residues. The DNA of the CDR3 is TGTGCCAGCTGCGCGGGTGAAGGGTATTCACCCCTCCACTTT. Amino acids: CASCAGEGYSPLHF.

The genes are TRBV19 and TRBJ1-1; D remains unclear. The CDR3 totals 14 residues. The V gene's germline CDR1 is LNHDA and CDR2 SQIVND (reference sequence). V lost 7 bases to trimming and J lost 3 bases, with 15 bases between them. The DNA for the CDR3 is TGTGCCAGTATCGAGTCCATCTTCGACACTGAAGCTTTCTTT. Protein: CASIESIFDTEAFF.

This clonotype was detected ten times or more. The rearrangement links TRBV5-1 to TRBJ2-5; D gene unclear. From germline, CDR1 is SGHRS and CDR2 YFSETQ. CDR3 size: 14 residues. V lost 4 bases and J lost 1, with 11 bases in between. In DNA form, the CDR3 reads TGCGCCAGCAGCCCTACAGAGATCCAAGAGACCCAGTACTTC. Translating it yields CASSPTEIQETQYF.

The chain links TRBV12-3 or TRBV12-4 to TRBJ1-2; TRBD1 agrees at 9 bases. Trimming removed 5 bases from V and 5 bases from J; junction bases left unmatched: 9. The CDR3 is 15 residues long. This CDR3 is CASSRTGVRGYGYTF. The CDR3 DNA follows: TGTGCCAGCAGTCGGACAGGGGTCCGGGGGTATGGCTACACCTTC.

The rearrangement uses TRBV18 and TRBJ2-1, with a weak D call TRBD2 (7 bases). Germline V gene sequence: CDR1 KGHSH, CDR2 LQKENI. The CDR3 spans 15 residues. V gave up 3 bases and J gave up 7 bases, with 16 bases separating them. As DNA, the CDR3 is TGTGCCAGCTCACCCAGGACTAGGGGGGGAAATGAGCAGTTCTTC. Translated: CASSPRTRGGNEQFF.

The gene calls are TRBV20-1 and TRBJ1-5, with TRBD1 as a possible D gene (5 bases). The CDR3 totals 14 residues. CDR1 and CDR2 from the germline V gene are DFQATT and SNEGSKA (reference sequence). Between the trimmed V and J ends, which lost 7 bases and 4 bases, there was a span of 17 bases. CDR3 residues: CSVTGRVTNQPQHF. The CDR3 nucleotides read TGCAGTGTTACGGGACGGGTTACAAATCAGCCCCAGCATTTT.

The rearrangement joins TRBV7-9 to TRBJ1-2, with D hard to call. Germline-derived CDR1 and CDR2 are SEHNR and FQNEAQ (reference sequence). The CDR3 has 13 residues. V shed 5 bases and J shed 1 base, with 8 bases lying between them. The CDR3 nucleotides read TGTGCCAGCAGCCCAGGAAGTAACTATGGCTACACCTTC. Translated: CASSPGSNYGYTF.

At least ten counts were recorded for this clonotype. V and J are TRBV19 and TRBJ2-3; TRBD1 matches 8 bases. CDR1 and CDR2 (germline): LNHDA, SQIVND (reference sequence). The trim removed 5 bases at V and 1 base at J, leaving 5 bases unmatched. There are 15 residues in the CDR3. The CDR3 coding sequence is TGTGCCAGTAGTGCCAGGGGGCGGGGCACAGATACGCAGTATTTT. Protein: CASSARGRGTDTQYF.

To note about this clonotype: Sequence at one end of the junction differs from germline and may be a read error. The chain has TRBV20-1 and TRBJ2-5; perhaps TRBD1 as D (6 bases). This CDR3 is 15 amino acids long. Looked up from germline, CDR1 is DFQATT and CDR2 is SNEGSKA (reference sequence). CDR3 DNA: TGCAGTGCTAGAGATATACAGGGCAACCAAGAGACCCGGTACTTC. Translated: CSARDIQGNQETRYF.

The CDR3 reads CASSRGYGYTF. CDR3 nucleotides: TGTGCCAGCAGCAGGGGCTATGGCTACACCTTC. The chain couples TRBV7-2 to TRBJ1-2, with D tentatively TRBD1 (5 bases). The CDR3 extends over 11 amino acids. Germline V gene lookup returns CDR1 SGHTA and CDR2 FQGNSA. Trimming took 5 bases from V and 4 from J, leaving 5 bases between them.

There are many counts of this clonotype. The chain links TRBV5-1 to TRBJ2-7; D possibly corresponds to TRBD1 (5 bases). CDR1 and CDR2 from the germline V gene are SGHRS and YFSETQ. This CDR3 region has 14 residues. V was pared by 0 bases and J by 2 bases, with 9 bases between. The CDR3 sequence is CASSLVIGAYEQYF. The CDR3 DNA is TGCGCCAGCAGCTTGGTCATAGGGGCCTACGAGCAGTACTTC. The variable domain in full, with the rest retrieved from reference TRBV5-1 and TRBJ2-7, is KAGVTQTPRYLIKTRGQQVTLSCSPISGHRSVSWYQQTPGQGLQFLFEYFSETQRNKGNFPGRFSGRQFSNSRSEMNVSTLELGDSALYLCASSLVIGAYEQYFGPGTRLTVT.

This clonotype has a count of ten or more. The V and J genes are TRBV19 and TRBJ1-4, with D possibly TRBD1 on 5 matching bases. From germline, CDR1 is LNHDA and CDR2 SQIVND (reference sequence). The CDR3 has 14 amino acids. Trimming left V 10 bases short and J 2 bases short, with 14 bases between. Written as DNA, the CDR3 is TGTGCCACTCAGCTCTCAGGGACTAATGAAAAACTGTTTTTT. This translates into CATQLSGTNEKLFF. The whole variable domain, filled in from reference TRBV19 and TRBJ1-4, reads DGGITQSPKYLFRKEGQNVTLSCEQNLNHDAMYWYRQDPGQGLRLIYYSQIVNDFQKGDIAEGYSVSREKKESFPLTVTSAQKNPTAFYLCATQLSGTNEKLFFGSGTQLSVL.

The chain is built from TRBV6-1 and TRBJ1-6; 9 bases align to TRBD1. The CDR3 contains 17 residues. Losses at the gene ends were 6 bases for V and 8 bases for J; bases not matched to a gene: 14. CDR1 and CDR2 from the germline V gene are MNHNS and SASEGT. In DNA form, the CDR3 reads TGTGCCAGCAGCCACGACCGCCGGGACAGGGATCATTCACCCCTCCACTTT. Encoded protein: CASSHDRRDRDHSPLHF.

This clonotype has more than one count but fewer than ten. The rearrangement joins TRBV15 to TRBJ2-3; D may match TRBD1 or TRBD2 (6 bases each). The CDR3 has 15 residues. The V gene lost 5 bases and the J gene lost 0 bases, with 12 bases spanning the gap. Looked up from germline, CDR1 is LNHNV and CDR2 is YYDKDF (reference sequence). CDR3 nucleotides: TGTGCCACCAGCGAGGGGGGCGGGAGCACAGATACGCAGTATTTT. This translates into CATSEGGGSTDTQYF. Combining the CDR3 with reference TRBV15 and TRBJ2-3 gives the whole variable domain DAMVIQNPRYQVTQFGKPVTLSCSQTLNHNVMYWYQQKSSQAPKLLFHYYDKDFNNEADTPDNFQSRRPNTSFCFLDIRSPGLGDTAMYLCATSEGGGSTDTQYFGPGTRLTVL.

This clonotype was recorded many times. The chain recombines TRBV20-1 with TRBJ1-1; TRBD1 matches at 8 bases. The germline V gene has CDR1 DFQATT and CDR2 SNEGSKA (reference sequence). The CDR3 is made up of 13 amino acids. With 6 bases clipped from V and 1 base from J, the junction kept 4 bases outside the gene matches. The CDR3 region has the DNA TGCAGTGCCGGAGGGACAGGGAACACTGAAGCTTTCTTT. Translating it yields CSAGGTGNTEAFF.

The chain is built from TRBV19 and TRBJ1-6, with TRBD1 as a possible D gene (6 bases). The V and J ends lost 6 bases and 10 bases respectively, with 13 bases between them. CDR3 size: 13 residues. The germline CDR1 and CDR2 sequences are LNHDA and SQIVND (reference sequence). The DNA for the CDR3 is TGTGCCAGTAGGACCGGACAGTCCTCACCCCTCCACTTT. This encodes CASRTGQSSPLHF.

The chain combines TRBV4-3 with TRBJ2-7; TRBD2 aligns across 8 bases. The CDR3 spans 16 residues. The ends lost 11 bases at V and 4 bases at J; junction bases unmatched: 19. CDR1 is LGHNA, CDR2 YSLEER, per germline. DNA of the CDR3: TGCGCCGGCGGCCCAGGAGAGAGCGGGAGAGGTTACGAGCAGTACTTC. Translation gives CAGGPGESGRGYEQYF.

V gene TRBV19 combines with J gene TRBJ1-1; D is possibly TRBD1 (6 bases). Per the germline V gene, CDR1 is LNHDA and CDR2 is SQIVND (reference sequence). V lost 5 bases and J 7 bases, leaving 14 bases between the germline ends. This CDR3 is 13 amino acids long. The CDR3 DNA reads as TGTGCCAGTAGTGTCACGGGGGCTATTGAAGCTTTCTTT. Residues: CASSVTGAIEAFF.

The chain carries TRBV25-1 and TRBJ2-7, with TRBD1 identical over 10 bases. The CDR3 totals 17 residues. With V trimmed by 4 bases and J by 1 base, 10 bases remained unmatched. The germline CDR1 and CDR2 sequences are MGHDK and SYGVNS. CDR3 protein: CASSGHVRDRGSYEQYF. The CDR3 DNA reads TGTGCCAGCAGTGGCCACGTCCGGGACAGGGGTTCCTACGAGCAGTACTTC.

J is TRBJ1-1 and V is TRBV19; D not certain. Germline V gives CDR1 LNHDA, CDR2 SQIVND (reference sequence). The CDR3 has 11 amino acids. Trimming shortened V by 5 bases and J by 3 bases, and 4 bases separated the two germline ends. The CDR3 DNA reads TGTGCCAGTAGTGGGGACACTGAAGCTTTCTTT. It codes for CASSGDTEAFF.